This entry lists 24 T cell receptor beta chains sequenced from one sample in a study of long-term antiretroviral therapy in people with HIV. Assay version v3.0 of immunoSEQ was used, and it was run at survey level. Clones were sequenced by immunoSEQ multiplex PCR, and TCRdb holds only the in-frame ones, with some missing. The table shows roughly 34,000 clones, with around 79% occurring only once. Sequenced material: unsorted PBMCs, taken 1.9 years after starting antiretroviral therapy. These receptors were taken from a young man with HIV.

The chain is built from TRBV5-1 and TRBJ1-4; no definite D call. The CDR3 has 13 residues. Trimming stripped 0 bases from V and 5 bases from J, with 5 bases between. Per germline, CDR1 SGHRS and CDR2 YFSETQ. The CDR3 protein is CASSLELNEKLFF. The DNA for the CDR3 is TGCGCCAGCAGCTTGGAGCTCAATGAAAAACTGTTTTTT.

This chain joins TRBV5-1 and TRBJ2-3; possibly TRBD1 for D (6 bases). Per the germline V gene, CDR1 is SGHRS and CDR2 is YFSETQ. The CDR3 length is 17 residues. Trimming shortened V by 0 bases and J by 2 bases, and 16 bases separated the two germline ends. Here the CDR3 reads CASSLDPTRTATDTQYF. The CDR3 DNA sequence: TGCGCCAGCAGCTTGGACCCTACCCGGACAGCCACAGATACGCAGTATTTT.

This chain uses TRBV5-1 with TRBJ2-5; D is ambiguous. This CDR3 has 13 residues. Trimming stripped 1 base from V and 2 bases from J, with 6 bases between. CDR1 SGHRS and CDR2 YFSETQ come from the germline V gene. CDR3 region: CASSLNRQETQYF. The CDR3 nucleotides read TGCGCCAGCAGCTTGAATCGACAAGAGACCCAGTACTTC.

The rearrangement links TRBV18 to TRBJ2-5; weak D call: TRBD1 (6 bases). V lost 2 bases and J 3 bases, leaving 13 bases between the germline ends. The CDR3 contains 15 residues. Germline V gene lookup returns CDR1 KGHSH and CDR2 LQKENI. The CDR3 DNA sequence: TGTGCCAGCTCACCAAGGACGGACAGAGAAGAGACCCAGTACTTC. This gives the protein CASSPRTDREETQYF.

The chain combines TRBV6-5 with TRBJ1-2; 8 nucleotides align to TRBD1. This CDR3 has 13 amino acids. Trimming removed 6 bases from V and 4 bases from J; junction bases left unmatched: 4. From germline, CDR1 is MNHEY and CDR2 SVGAGI. The chain's CDR3 is CASRPGGPYGYTF. In DNA form, the CDR3 reads TGTGCCAGCAGACCAGGGGGCCCCTATGGCTACACCTTC.

The chain combines TRBV7-8 with TRBJ2-6; 8 nucleotides agree with TRBD2. Per the germline V gene, CDR1 is SGHVS and CDR2 is FQNEAQ. CDR3 length equals 19 residues. Germline trimming cut 2 bases from V and 2 bases from J; bases unmatched to any gene: 11. CDR3 loop: CASSLQPIAGGAGANVLTF. The CDR3 bases are TGTGCCAGCAGCTTACAACCTATCGCGGGGGGAGCTGGGGCCAACGTCCTGACTTTC.

This clone was detected only once. The V and J genes are TRBV15 and TRBJ2-5, with D possibly TRBD2 on 7 matching bases. The V and J ends lost 0 bases and 5 bases respectively, with 13 bases between them. This CDR3 spans 15 amino acids. CDR1 is LNHNV and CDR2 is YYDKDF in the germline V gene (reference sequence). CDR3: CATSRDIGGPETQYF. The CDR3 DNA reads as TGTGCCACCAGCAGAGATATCGGGGGGCCGGAGACCCAGTACTTC.

The rearrangement joins TRBV6-4 to TRBJ2-3; D unclear. V was trimmed by 4 bases and J by 2 bases, leaving 13 bases between them. The CDR3 extends over 15 amino acids. The germline CDR1 and CDR2 sequences are MRHNA and SNTAGT. The CDR3: CASSVSPHYTDTQYF. Here the CDR3 DNA reads TGTGCCAGCAGTGTCTCGCCCCATTACACAGATACGCAGTATTTT.

The CDR3 DNA follows: TGCGCCAGCAGCTCTCCCCTTGACAGGGGTTTAGAGACCCAGTACTTC. The encoded protein is CASSSPLDRGLETQYF. The chain links TRBV5-1 to TRBJ2-5; the match to TRBD1 covers 8 bases. V was clipped by 3 bases and J by 4 bases; unmatched bases: 11. The CDR3 is 16 amino acids. Germline V lookup: CDR1 SGHRS, CDR2 YFSETQ.

The chain has TRBV6-6 and TRBJ1-4; 9 nucleotides align to TRBD1. Unmatched junction bases numbered 6, after V lost 5 bases and J lost 8 bases. The CDR3 sequence is 14 residues long. Germline lookup yields CDR1 MNHNY and CDR2 SVGAGI (reference sequence). The CDR3 here is CASSDRGGGEKLFF. The CDR3 nucleotides are TGTGCCAGCAGTGACAGGGGGGGTGGGGAAAAACTGTTTTTT.

The chain couples TRBV5-1 to TRBJ2-1; D unclear. V dropped 4 bases and J dropped 4 bases, with 6 bases sitting between them. The CDR3 is made up of 12 amino acids. Germline V gives CDR1 SGHRS, CDR2 YFSETQ. The CDR3 nucleotides are TGCGCCAGCAGCCTACAGTACAATGAGCAGTTCTTC. Its protein is CASSLQYNEQFF.

The genes are TRBV5-1 and TRBJ1-2, with a tentative D call TRBD1 (6 bases). The V gene lost 0 bases and the J gene lost 9 bases, with 15 bases spanning the gap. This CDR3 is 14 amino acids long. Germline V gives CDR1 SGHRS, CDR2 YFSETQ. CDR3 nucleotides: TGCGCCAGCAGCTTGGACAGGGTGGGAGGAAGCTACACCTTC. It translates to CASSLDRVGGSYTF.

In nucleotides, the CDR3 is TGTGCCAGCTCGTCGACGGGGCATAATGAAAAACTGTTTTTT. Encoded protein: CASSSTGHNEKLFF. The V call is TRBV28, the J call TRBJ1-4, with D perhaps matching TRBD1 (5 bases). This CDR3 has 14 residues. V was trimmed by 8 bases and J by 4 bases, leaving 14 bases between them. Germline CDR1 and CDR2: MDHEN and SYDVKM.

V and J are TRBV10-1 and TRBJ2-7; a possible D gene is TRBD2 (7 bases). The CDR3 contains 17 residues. Between the trimmed V and J ends, which lost 5 bases and 5 bases, there was a span of 25 bases. Germline CDR1 reads WNHNN; CDR2 reads SYGVQD (reference sequence). The CDR3 coding sequence is TGCGCCAGCAGTAGGGGGGGGCCTAGTCAACGGGGGAACGAGCAGTACTTC. Translated: CASSRGGPSQRGNEQYF.

The rearrangement links TRBV5-1 to TRBJ2-6, with a tentative D call TRBD1 (7 bases). The germline CDR1 and CDR2 sequences are SGHRS and YFSETQ. V lost 0 bases, J lost 4 bases, and 14 bases lay in between. The CDR3 covers 17 residues. The CDR3 spells CASSLGTGGSGANVLTF. CDR3 bases: TGCGCCAGCAGCTTGGGGACAGGAGGGAGCGGGGCCAACGTCCTGACTTTC.

This clone came up once. The chain recombines TRBV6-5 with TRBJ1-1; maybe TRBD1 (6 bases). This CDR3 has 14 amino acids. From germline, CDR1 is MNHEY and CDR2 SVGAGI. The ends were cut back, 2 bases at V and 0 bases at J, with 7 bases in the middle. CDR3 sequence reads: CASSYQGMNTEAFF. The CDR3, as DNA: TGTGCCAGCAGTTACCAGGGGATGAACACTGAAGCTTTCTTT.

This rearrangement joins TRBV4-2 to TRBJ1-4; 9 positions agree with TRBD1. Per germline, CDR1 LGHNA and CDR2 YNFKEQ. CDR3 length equals 15 residues. After removal of 4 bases from V and 6 bases from J, the junction contained 6 bases not matched to a gene. The CDR3, as DNA: TGTGCCAGCAGCCCTTCGACAGGGGGGGATGAAAAACTGTTTTTT. Residues: CASSPSTGGDEKLFF.

This clone was picked up a small number of times. The genes are TRBV2 and TRBJ1-2; D not resolved. Looked up from germline, CDR1 is SNHLY and CDR2 is FYNNEI. Deletions cut 7 bases from V and 0 bases from J, with 9 bases between. The CDR3 spans 13 residues. CDR3 amino acids: CASMSTPNYGYTF. DNA of the CDR3: TGTGCCAGCATGTCCACTCCTAACTATGGCTACACCTTC.

The chain has TRBV29-1 and TRBJ2-3, with TRBD2 identical over 7 bases. Germline CDR1 reads SQVTM; CDR2 reads ANQGSEA. This CDR3 spans 15 amino acids. V shed 6 bases and J 6 bases; nucleotides not matched to a gene: 15. The CDR3 is CSVASSWEGTDTQYF. The CDR3 DNA reads as TGCAGCGTGGCCTCAAGCTGGGAGGGGACCGATACGCAGTATTTT.

V and J are TRBV7-8 and TRBJ2-1; D remains ambiguous. The CDR3 contains 14 residues. V was trimmed by 3 bases and J by 5 bases, leaving 11 bases between them. The germline V gene has CDR1 SGHVS and CDR2 FQNEAQ. CDR3 residues: CASSFQPRDNEQFF. The CDR3, as DNA: TGTGCCAGCAGCTTCCAACCTAGGGACAATGAGCAGTTCTTC.

This clone was observed a single time. The chain has TRBV6-5 and TRBJ2-6; D gene uncertain. Germline CDR1 reads MNHEY; CDR2 reads SVGAGI. V lost 6 bases, J lost 0 bases, and 9 bases lay in between. This CDR3 is 15 amino acids long. The DNA for the CDR3 is TGTGCCAGCAGGCGAATTGCCTCTGGGGCCAACGTCCTGACTTTC. Its translation is CASRRIASGANVLTF.

The gene calls are TRBV18 and TRBJ2-7; D is perhaps TRBD1 (6 bases). Trimming left V 6 bases short and J 7 bases short, with 16 bases between. This CDR3 is 13 amino acids long. From germline, CDR1 is KGHSH and CDR2 LQKENI. CDR3 residues: CASSRPQGREQYF. The CDR3 nucleotides are TGTGCCAGCTCGCGGCCACAGGGTAGGGAGCAGTACTTC.

This clone was detected only a few times. V gene TRBV4-2 combines with J gene TRBJ2-3; 7 bases are shared with TRBD2. With 0 bases clipped from V and 4 bases from J, the junction kept 7 bases outside the gene matches. Germline V gene data show CDR1 as LGHNA and CDR2 as YNFKEQ. CDR3 length: 16 residues. As DNA, the CDR3 is TGTGCCAGCAGCCAAGAATCGGGGGGTGGGGCAGATACGCAGTATTTT. This codes for CASSQESGGGADTQYF.

This rearrangement joins TRBV29-1 to TRBJ2-3, with unresolved D. CDR3 size: 11 residues. The germline gives CDR1 SQVTM, CDR2 ANQGSEA. V was shortened by 3 bases and J by 4 bases, with 5 bases between the two germline ends. The CDR3 sequence is CSVDDPDTQYF. The CDR3 region has the DNA TGCAGCGTTGATGACCCAGATACGCAGTATTTT.